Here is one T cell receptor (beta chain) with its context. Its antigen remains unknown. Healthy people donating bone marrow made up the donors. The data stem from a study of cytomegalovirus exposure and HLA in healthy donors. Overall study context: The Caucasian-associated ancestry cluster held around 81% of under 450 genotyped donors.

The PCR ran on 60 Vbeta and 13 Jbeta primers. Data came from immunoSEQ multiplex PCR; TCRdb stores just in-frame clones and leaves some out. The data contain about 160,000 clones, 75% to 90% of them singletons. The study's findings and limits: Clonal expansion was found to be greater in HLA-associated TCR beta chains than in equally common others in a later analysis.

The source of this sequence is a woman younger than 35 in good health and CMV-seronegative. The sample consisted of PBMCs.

DNA of the CDR3: TGCGCCAGCAGCCAAGGGAGCAGGGGGGCTAGGGGCTACACCTTC. Its protein is CASSQGSRGARGYTF. The chain is built from TRBV5-1 and TRBJ1-2, with 7 bases fitting TRBD1. CDR1 SGHRS and CDR2 YFSETQ come from the germline V gene. This CDR3 has 15 amino acids. The V segment lost 4 bases and the J segment 8 bases; nucleotides outside the gene matches: 14.